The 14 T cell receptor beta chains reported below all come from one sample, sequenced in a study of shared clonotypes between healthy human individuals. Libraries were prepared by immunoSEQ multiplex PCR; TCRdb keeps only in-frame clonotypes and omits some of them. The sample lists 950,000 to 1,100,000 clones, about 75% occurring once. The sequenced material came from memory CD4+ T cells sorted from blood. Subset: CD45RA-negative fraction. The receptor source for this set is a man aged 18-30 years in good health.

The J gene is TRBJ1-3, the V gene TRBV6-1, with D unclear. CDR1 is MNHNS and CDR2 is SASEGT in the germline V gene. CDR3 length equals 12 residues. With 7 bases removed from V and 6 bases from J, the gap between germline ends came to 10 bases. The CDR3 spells CASTSFKNTIYF. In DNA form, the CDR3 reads TGTGCCAGCACATCATTTAAAAACACCATATATTTT.

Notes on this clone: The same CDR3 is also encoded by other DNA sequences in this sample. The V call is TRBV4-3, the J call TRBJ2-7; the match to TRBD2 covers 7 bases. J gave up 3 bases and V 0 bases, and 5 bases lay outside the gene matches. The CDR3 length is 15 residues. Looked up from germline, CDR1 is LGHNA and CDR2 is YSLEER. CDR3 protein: CASSQDRAGLYEQYF. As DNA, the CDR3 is TGCGCCAGCAGCCAAGATCGAGCGGGACTCTACGAGCAGTACTTC.

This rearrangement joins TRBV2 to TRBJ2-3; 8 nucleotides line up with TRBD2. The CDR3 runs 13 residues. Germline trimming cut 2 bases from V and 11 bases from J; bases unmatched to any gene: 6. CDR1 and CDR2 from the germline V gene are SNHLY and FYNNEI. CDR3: CASSENTSGRQYF. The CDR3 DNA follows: TGTGCCAGCAGTGAAAATACTAGCGGTCGGCAGTATTTT.

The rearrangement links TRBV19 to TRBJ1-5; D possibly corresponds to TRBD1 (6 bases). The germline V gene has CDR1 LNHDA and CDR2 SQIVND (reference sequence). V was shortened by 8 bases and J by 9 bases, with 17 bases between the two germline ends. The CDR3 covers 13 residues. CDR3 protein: CASSSGVGGPQHF. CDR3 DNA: TGTGCCAGTTCCTCAGGGGTCGGGGGGCCCCAGCATTTT.

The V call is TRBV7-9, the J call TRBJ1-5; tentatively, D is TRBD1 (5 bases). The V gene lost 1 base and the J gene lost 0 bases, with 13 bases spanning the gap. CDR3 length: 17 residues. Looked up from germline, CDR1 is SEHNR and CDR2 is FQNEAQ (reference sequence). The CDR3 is CASSLGAVGHSNQPQHF. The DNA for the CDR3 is TGTGCCAGCAGCTTAGGGGCGGTGGGGCATAGCAATCAGCCCCAGCATTTT. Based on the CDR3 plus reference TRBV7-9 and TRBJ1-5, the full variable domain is DTGVSQNPRHKITKRGQNVTFRCDPISEHNRLYWYRQTLGQGPEFLTYFQNEAQLEKSRLLSDRFSAERPKGSFSTLEIQRTEQGDSAMYLCASSLGAVGHSNQPQHFGDGTRLSIL.

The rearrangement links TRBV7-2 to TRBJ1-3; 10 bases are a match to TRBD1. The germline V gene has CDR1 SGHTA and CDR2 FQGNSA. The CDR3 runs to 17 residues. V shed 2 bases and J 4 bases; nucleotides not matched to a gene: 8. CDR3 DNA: TGTGCCAGCAGCTTATCGGCCGGACAGGGGGGCGGAAACACCATATATTTT. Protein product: CASSLSAGQGGGNTIYF.

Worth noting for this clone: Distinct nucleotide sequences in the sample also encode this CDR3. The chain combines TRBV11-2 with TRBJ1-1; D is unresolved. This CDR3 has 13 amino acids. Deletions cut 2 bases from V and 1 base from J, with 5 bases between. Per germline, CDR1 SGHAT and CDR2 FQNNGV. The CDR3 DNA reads TGTGCCAGCAGCTTATCCCGGAACACTGAAGCTTTCTTT. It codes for CASSLSRNTEAFF.

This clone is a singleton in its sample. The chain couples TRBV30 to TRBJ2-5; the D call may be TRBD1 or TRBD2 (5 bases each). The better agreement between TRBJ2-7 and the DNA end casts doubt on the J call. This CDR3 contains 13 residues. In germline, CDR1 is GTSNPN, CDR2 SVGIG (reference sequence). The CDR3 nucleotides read TGTGCCTGGAGTGTAGGGGACCCCTACGAGCAGTACTTC. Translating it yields CAWSVGDPYEQYF.

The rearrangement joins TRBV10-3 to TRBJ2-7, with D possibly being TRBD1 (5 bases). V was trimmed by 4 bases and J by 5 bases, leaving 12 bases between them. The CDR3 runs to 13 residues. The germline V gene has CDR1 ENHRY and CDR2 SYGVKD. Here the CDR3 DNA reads TGTGCCATCAGTGCAAACGACAGAGACGAGCAGTACTTC. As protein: CAISANDRDEQYF.

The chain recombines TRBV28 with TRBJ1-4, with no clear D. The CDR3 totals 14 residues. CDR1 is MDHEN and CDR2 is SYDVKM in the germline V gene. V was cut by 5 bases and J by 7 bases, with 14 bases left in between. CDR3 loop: CASSGAVVGEKLFF. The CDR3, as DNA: TGTGCCAGCAGTGGAGCGGTTGTCGGTGAAAAACTGTTTTTT.

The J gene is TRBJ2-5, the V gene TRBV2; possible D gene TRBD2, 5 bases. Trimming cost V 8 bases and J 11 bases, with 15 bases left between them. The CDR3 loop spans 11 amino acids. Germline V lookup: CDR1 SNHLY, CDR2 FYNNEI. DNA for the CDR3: TGTGCCAGCGGGCCCTACGAGCGGCAGTACTTC. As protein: CASGPYERQYF.

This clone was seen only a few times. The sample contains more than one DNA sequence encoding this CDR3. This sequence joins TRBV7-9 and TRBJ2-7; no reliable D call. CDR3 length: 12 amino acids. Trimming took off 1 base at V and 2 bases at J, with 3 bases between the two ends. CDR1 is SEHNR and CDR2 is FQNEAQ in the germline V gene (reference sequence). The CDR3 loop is CASSLVAYEQYF. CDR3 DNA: TGTGCCAGCAGCTTAGTCGCCTACGAGCAGTACTTC.

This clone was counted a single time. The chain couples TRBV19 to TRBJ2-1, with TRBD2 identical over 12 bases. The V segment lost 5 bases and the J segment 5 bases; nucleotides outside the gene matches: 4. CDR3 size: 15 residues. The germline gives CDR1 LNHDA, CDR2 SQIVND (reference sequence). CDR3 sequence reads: CASSPGLAGNNEQFF. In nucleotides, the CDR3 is TGTGCCAGTAGTCCCGGACTAGCGGGGAACAATGAGCAGTTCTTC.

The CDR3 sequence is CASSIAGSSAYEQYF. The CDR3 coding sequence is TGTGCCAGTAGTATTGCAGGGAGCTCGGCCTACGAGCAGTACTTC. The chain combines TRBV19 with TRBJ2-7, with D perhaps matching TRBD1 or TRBD2 (5 bases each). The CDR3 is 15 amino acids. Trimming pared 3 bases from V and 2 bases from J, leaving 14 bases between. Germline CDR1 reads LNHDA; CDR2 reads SQIVND (reference sequence). The entire variable domain, with the rest obtained from reference TRBV19 and TRBJ2-7, is as follows: DGGITQSPKYLFRKEGQNVTLSCEQNLNHDAMYWYRQDPGQGLRLIYYSQIVNDFQKGDIAEGYSVSREKKESFPLTVTSAQKNPTAFYLCASSIAGSSAYEQYFGPGTRLTVT.